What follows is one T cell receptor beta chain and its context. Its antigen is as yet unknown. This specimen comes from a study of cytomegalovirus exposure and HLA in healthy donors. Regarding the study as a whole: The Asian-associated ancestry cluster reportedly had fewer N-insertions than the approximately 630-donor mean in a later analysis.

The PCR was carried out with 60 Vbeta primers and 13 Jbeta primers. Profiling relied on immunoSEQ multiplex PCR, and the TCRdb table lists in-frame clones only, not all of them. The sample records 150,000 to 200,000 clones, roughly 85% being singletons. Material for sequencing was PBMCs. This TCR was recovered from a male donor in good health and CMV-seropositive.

CDR3 amino acids: CASSYFGGMVTEAFF. The CDR3 DNA is TGTGCCAGCAGTTACTTTGGGGGGATGGTGACTGAAGCTTTCTTT. The chain links TRBV6-5 to TRBJ1-1; D may be TRBD1 (5 bases). This CDR3 is 15 amino acids long. Germline loops: CDR1 MNHEY, CDR2 SVGAGI. The germline V and J ends were trimmed by 1 base and 5 bases, with 14 bases remaining between them.